This T cell receptor beta chain was recorded in a study of memory CD8 T cells in hepatitis C reinfection. The germline V gene has CDR1 SGHRS and CDR2 YFSETQ. V lost 7 bases to trimming and J lost 5 bases; unmatched junction nucleotides: 9. The CDR3 has 16 amino acids. Time point given: peak reinfection, 3 to 8 weeks after reinfection detection. Sorted cells were sequenced directly ex vivo without any in vitro expansion. The protocol was immunoSEQ multiplex PCR, while the TCRdb copy is restricted to in-frame clones and leaves out a portion. Altogether some 40,000 clones are present, approximately 88% being singletons, with the ten largest covering approximately 1.2%.

This chain links TRBV5-1 with TRBJ2-2, with 12 bases aligning to TRBD2. This TCR was recovered from a man aged 18 to 29 with hepatitis C virus infection. Sample: naive CD8+ T cells sorted from blood. CDR3 nucleotides: TGCGCCAGCTCCACGGGACTAGCGGGCACTACCGGGGAGCTGTTTTTT. Its translation is CASSTGLAGTTGELFF.